This T cell receptor beta chain was found in a study of vaccination and CD4 T cells after COVID-19. Study-level information: Cultures acting as controls obtained a CEFX pool, an HIV-1 Nef pool, or no peptide. Study results and limitations: Data came from relatively few convalescent patients and lacked early post-infection timepoints.

Germline lookup yields CDR1 SGHRS and CDR2 YFSETQ. This CDR3 region has 17 residues. The germline V and J ends were trimmed by 2 bases and 2 bases, with 16 bases remaining between them. An Oncomine TCR Beta short-read assay was used to sequence the DNA from cultured CD4+ T cells. The source of extracted genomic DNA was cultured CD4+ T cells. Each CDR3 protein is one row after TCRdb ran MiXCR on the PCR reads. The data hold approximately 3,600 distinct CDR3 sequences, with about 33% observed a single time. Treatment here: roughly 10-day PBMC culture with coronavirus spike peptide pools or control peptides (ViraFEST assay). About this clonotype: Its antigen is as yet unknown.

V is TRBV5-1 and J is TRBJ2-2; either TRBD1 or TRBD2 may fit D (6 bases each). The sample taken for sequencing was CD4+ T cells from blood, cultured in vitro. The clonotype originates from a human donor who had recovered from COVID-19. DNA for the CDR3: TGCGCCAGCAGCTTAGGGTCGGGGGCGTCTAACACCGGGGAGCTGTTTTTT. As protein: CASSLGSGASNTGELFF.